This TCR beta chain was recovered during a study of cytomegalovirus exposure and HLA in healthy donors. Concerning this clone itself: The antigen is unknown.

CDR3 length equals 15 residues. CDR1 and CDR2 (germline): SGHRS, YFSETQ. Use of 60 Vbeta and 13 Jbeta primers characterized the PCR. Only in-frame clones appear in the TCRdb table, and some are missing; sequencing was by immunoSEQ multiplex PCR. The sample yields about 190,000 clones, around 85% seen once. Study-level results: In presence/absence analyses, roughly uniform sequencing depth across donors was assumed. Specific recognition of CMV antigens was confirmed in vitro for a few chains (all CMV-associated). In a later analysis, V- and J-gene trimming of beta chains associated with a DCLRE1C missense variant, replicated independently. As was reported, the classifier diagnosed cytomegalovirus status with high specificity and sensitivity.

The sequenced sample was PBMCs. The chain carries TRBV5-1 and TRBJ2-5; TRBD2 matches 12 bases. The J call is doubtful: the DNA matches TRBJ2-7 better. The TCR was taken from a man between 35 and 55 years old in good health and CMV-seropositive. CDR3 region: CASSPGLAGPYEQYF. The CDR3 DNA reads TGCGCCAGCAGCCCTGGACTAGCGGGGCCCTACGAGCAGTACTTC.